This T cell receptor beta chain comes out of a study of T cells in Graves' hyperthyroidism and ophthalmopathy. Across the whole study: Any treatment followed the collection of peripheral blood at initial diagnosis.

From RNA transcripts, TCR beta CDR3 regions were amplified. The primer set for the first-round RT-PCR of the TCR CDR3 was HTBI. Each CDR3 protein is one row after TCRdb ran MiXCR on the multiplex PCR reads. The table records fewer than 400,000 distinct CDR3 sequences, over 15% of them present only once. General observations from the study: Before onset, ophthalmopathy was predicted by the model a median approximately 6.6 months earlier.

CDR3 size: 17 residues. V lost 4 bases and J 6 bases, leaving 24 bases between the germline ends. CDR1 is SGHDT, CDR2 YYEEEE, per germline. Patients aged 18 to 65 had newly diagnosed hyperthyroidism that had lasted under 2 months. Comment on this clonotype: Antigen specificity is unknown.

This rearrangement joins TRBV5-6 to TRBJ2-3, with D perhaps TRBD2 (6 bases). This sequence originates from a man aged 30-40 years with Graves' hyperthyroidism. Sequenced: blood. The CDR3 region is CASSPKGAPTSSDTQYF. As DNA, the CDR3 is TGTGCCAGCAGCCCAAAAGGAGCTCCAACTAGCTCCGATACGCAGTATTTT.